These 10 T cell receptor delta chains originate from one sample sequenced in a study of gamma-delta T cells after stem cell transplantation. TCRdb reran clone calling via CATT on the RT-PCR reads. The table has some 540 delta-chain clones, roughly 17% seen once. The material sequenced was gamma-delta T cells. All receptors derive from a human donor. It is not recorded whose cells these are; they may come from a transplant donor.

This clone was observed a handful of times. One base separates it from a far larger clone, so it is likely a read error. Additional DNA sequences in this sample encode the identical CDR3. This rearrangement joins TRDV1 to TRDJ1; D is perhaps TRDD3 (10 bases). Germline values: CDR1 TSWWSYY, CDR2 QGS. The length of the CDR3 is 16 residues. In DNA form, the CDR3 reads TGTGCTCTTGGTACCCTTCCTACGGTTACTGGGGGATCGCTCATCTTC. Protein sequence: CALGTLPTVTGGSLIF.

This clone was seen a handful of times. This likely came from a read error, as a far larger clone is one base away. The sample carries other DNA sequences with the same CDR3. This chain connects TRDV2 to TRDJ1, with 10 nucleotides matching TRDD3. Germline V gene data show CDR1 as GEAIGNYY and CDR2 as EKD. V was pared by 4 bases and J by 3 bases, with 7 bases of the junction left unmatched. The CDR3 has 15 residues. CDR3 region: CACDRLGGYADKLIF. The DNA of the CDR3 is TGTGCCTGTGATCGTCTCGGGGGATACGCCGATAAACTCATCTTT.

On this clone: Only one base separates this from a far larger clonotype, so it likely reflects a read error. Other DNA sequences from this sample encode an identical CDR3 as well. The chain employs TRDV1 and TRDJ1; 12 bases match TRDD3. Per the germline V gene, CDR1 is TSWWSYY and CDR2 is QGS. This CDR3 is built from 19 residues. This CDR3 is CALGEITGGYRFYTDKLIF. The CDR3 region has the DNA TGTGCTCTAGGGGAAATAACTGGGGGATACCGATTTTACACCGATAAACTCATCTTT.

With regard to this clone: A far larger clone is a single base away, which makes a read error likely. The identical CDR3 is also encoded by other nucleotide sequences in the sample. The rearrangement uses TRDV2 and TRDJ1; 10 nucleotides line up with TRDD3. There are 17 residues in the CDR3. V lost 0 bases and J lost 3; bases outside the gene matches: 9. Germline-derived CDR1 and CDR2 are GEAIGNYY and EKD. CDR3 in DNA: TGTGCCTGTGACACCGTAGGGGGGATACGCGCTCCCGATAAACTCATCTTT. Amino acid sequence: CACDTVGGIRAPDKLIF.

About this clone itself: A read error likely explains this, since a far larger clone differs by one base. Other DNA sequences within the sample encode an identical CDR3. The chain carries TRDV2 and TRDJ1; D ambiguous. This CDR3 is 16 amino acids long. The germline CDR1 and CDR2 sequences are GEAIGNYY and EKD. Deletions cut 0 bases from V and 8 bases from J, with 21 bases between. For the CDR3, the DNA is TGTGCCTGTGACACCGTAGCCCCGACAACCGAATGGAAACTCATCTTT. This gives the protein CACDTVAPTTEWKLIF.

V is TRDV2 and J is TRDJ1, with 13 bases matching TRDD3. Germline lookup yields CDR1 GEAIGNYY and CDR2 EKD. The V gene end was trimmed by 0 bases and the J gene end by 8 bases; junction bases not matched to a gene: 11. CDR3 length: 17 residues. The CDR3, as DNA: TGTGCCTGTGACACCCTACTGGGGGATACGATCGGCGGCAAACTCATCTTT. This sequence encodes CACDTLLGDTIGGKLIF.

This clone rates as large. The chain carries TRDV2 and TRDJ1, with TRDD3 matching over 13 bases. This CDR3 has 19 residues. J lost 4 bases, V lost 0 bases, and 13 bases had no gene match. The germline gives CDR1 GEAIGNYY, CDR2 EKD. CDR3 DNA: TGTGCCTGTGACACCCTACGAGCCTCACTGGGGGATACGGGCGATAAACTCATCTTT. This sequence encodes CACDTLRASLGDTGDKLIF.

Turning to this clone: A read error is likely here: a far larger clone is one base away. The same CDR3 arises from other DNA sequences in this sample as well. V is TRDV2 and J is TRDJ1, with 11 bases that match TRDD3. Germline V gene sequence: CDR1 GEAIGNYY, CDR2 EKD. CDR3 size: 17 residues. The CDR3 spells CACDKLGDKGYTDKLIF. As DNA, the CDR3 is TGTGCCTGCGACAAACTGGGGGATAAGGGGTACACCGATAAACTCATCTTT.

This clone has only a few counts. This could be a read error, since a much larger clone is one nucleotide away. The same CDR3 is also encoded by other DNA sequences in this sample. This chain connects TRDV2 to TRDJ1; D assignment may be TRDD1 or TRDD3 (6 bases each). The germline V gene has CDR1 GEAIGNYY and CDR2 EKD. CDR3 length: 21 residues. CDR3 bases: TGTGCCTGTGACACCCTCTTCTCCAACCTCGGGGGAAATAAGTGGAGCGATAAGCTCATCTTT. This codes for CACDTLFSNLGGNKWSDKLIF.

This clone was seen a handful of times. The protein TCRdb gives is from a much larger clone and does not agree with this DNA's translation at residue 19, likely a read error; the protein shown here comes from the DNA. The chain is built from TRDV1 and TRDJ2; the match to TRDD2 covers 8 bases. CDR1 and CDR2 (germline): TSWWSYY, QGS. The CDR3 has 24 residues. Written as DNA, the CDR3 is TGTGCTCTTGGGGAAGGTTTGTCTGGTAGGATACTTCCTACCTACCCCGCTTTGCCAGCACAACTCTTCTTT. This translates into CALGEGLSGRILPTYPALPAQLFF.